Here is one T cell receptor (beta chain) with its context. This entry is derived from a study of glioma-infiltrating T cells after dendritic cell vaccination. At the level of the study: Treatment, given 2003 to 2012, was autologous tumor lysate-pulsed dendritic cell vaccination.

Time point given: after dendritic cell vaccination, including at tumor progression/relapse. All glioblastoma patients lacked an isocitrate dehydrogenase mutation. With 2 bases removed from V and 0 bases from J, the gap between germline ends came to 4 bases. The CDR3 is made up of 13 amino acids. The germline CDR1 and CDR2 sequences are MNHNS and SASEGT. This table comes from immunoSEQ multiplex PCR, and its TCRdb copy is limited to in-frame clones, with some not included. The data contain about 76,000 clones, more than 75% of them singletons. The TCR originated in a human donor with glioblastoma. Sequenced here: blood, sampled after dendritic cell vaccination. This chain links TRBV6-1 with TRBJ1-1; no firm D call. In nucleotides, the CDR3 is TGTGCCAGCAGTGAACAGGTGAACACTGAAGCTTTCTTT. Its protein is CASSEQVNTEAFF.